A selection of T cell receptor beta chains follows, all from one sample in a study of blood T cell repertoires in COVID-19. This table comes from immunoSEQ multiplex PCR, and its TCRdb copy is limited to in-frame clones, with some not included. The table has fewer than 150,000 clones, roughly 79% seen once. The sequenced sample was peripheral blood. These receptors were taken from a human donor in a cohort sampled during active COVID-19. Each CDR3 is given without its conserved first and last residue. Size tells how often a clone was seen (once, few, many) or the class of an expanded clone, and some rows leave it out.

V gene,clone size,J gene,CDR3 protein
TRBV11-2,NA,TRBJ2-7,ASSPVTRPVYEQY
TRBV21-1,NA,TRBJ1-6,ASSNDMGQDPSPLH
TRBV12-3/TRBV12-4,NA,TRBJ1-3,ASSWDFTIY
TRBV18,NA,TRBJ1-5,ASSPGRDQPQH
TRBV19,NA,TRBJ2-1,ASSTSTGGKNEQF
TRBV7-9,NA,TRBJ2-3,ASSLGQGTDTQY
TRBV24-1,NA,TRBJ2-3,ATSDLVGGTQY
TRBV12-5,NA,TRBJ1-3,ASGLRDRVGNTIY
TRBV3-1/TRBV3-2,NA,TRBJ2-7,ASSRGESYEQY
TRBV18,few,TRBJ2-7,ASSLAGRSSYEQY
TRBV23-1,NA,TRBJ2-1,ASSPWRYNEQF
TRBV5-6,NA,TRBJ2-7,ASSLIGQGNEQY
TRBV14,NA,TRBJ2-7,ASSPGQGAGEQY
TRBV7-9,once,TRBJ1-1,ASSPGQNTEAF
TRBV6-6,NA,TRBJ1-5,ASSYSYEPQH
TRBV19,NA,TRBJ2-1,ASSPDYTIYNEQF
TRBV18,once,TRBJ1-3,ASSPVTGTGNTIY
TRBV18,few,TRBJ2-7,ASSPKTSGAEQY
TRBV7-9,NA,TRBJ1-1,ASSLARGTEAF
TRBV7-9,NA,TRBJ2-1,ASRLSSGAYNEQF
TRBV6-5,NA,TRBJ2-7,ASSSNSYEQY
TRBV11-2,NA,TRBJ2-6,ASRTSLTLSGANVLT